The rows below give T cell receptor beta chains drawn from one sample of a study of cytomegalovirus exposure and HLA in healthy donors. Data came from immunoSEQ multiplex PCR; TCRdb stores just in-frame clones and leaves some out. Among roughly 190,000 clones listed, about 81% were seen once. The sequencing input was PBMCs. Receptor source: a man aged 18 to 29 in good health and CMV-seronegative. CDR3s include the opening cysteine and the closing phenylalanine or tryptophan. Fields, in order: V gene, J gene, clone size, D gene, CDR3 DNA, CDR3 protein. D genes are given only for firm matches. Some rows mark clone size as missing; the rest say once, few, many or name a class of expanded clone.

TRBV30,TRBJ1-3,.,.,TGTGCCTGGAGTGTAACGCTATCCTCTGGAAACACCATATATTTT,CAWSVTLSSGNTIYF
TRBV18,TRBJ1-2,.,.,TGTGCCAGCTCTCCAGGCCAGGGTTCCTATGGCTACACCTTC,CASSPGQGSYGYTF
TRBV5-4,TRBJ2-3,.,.,TGTGCCAGCAGCTTGGCGGGGGTTAGCACAGATACGCAGTATTTT,CASSLAGVSTDTQYF
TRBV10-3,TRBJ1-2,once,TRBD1,TGTGCCATCACTCAGGGGGCCCAAGGGGGCTACACCTTC,CAITQGAQGGYTF
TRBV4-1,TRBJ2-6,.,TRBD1,TGCGCCAGCAGCCAACCTCAGGGGGCCCCTGGGGCCAACGTCCTGACTTTC,CASSQPQGAPGANVLTF
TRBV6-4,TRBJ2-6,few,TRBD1,TGTGCCAGCAGTGGGACAGGGGGCGCTGGGGCCAACGTCCTGACTTTC,CASSGTGGAGANVLTF
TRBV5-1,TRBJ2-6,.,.,TGCGCCAGCAGCTTGGGGCCGAACTCTGGGGCCAACGTCCTGACTTTC,CASSLGPNSGANVLTF
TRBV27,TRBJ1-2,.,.,TGTGCCAGCAGTTTAGGGGGCACCTATGGCTACACCTTC,CASSLGGTYGYTF
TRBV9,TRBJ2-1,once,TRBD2,TGTGCCAGCAGCGGCGGGACTAGCGGTACCTACAATGAGCAGTTCTTC,CASSGGTSGTYNEQFF
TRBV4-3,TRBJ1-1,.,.,TGCGCCAGCAGCCAAGATGCCAGGGCGAACACTGAAGCTTTCTTT,CASSQDARANTEAFF
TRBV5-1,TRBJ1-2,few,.,TGCGCCAGCAGCTTGGCGGTGGGCAGTCGAAATGGCTACACCTTC,CASSLAVGSRNGYTF
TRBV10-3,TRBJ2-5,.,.,TGTGCCACACGGACAGACGAGACCCAGTACTTC,CATRTDETQYF
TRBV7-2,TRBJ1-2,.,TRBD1,TGTGCCAGCAGCTTAGCAGGGGGCGAGGTCTATGGCTACACCTTC,CASSLAGGEVYGYTF
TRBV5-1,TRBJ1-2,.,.,TGCGCCAGCAGCTTGAACGGGGGTTACTCTTATGGCTACACCTTC,CASSLNGGYSYGYTF
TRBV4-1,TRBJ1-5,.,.,TGCGCCAGCAGCCCCCGTCTCGCGGGGAATCAGCCCCAGCATTTT,CASSPRLAGNQPQHF
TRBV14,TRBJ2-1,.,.,TGTGCCAGCAGCCTAGTGAGATCCCTCAATGAGCAGTTCTTC,CASSLVRSLNEQFF